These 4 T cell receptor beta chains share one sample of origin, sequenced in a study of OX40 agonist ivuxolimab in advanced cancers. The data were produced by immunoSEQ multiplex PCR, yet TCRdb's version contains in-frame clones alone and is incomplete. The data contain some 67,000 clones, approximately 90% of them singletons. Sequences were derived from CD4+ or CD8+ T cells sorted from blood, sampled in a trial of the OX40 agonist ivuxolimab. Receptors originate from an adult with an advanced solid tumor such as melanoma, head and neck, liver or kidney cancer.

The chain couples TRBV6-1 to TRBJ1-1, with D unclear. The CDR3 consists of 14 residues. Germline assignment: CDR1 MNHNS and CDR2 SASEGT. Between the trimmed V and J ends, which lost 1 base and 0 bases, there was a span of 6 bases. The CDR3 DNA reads TGTGCCAGCAGTGAAGGGGTTGTGAACACTGAAGCTTTCTTT. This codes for CASSEGVVNTEAFF.

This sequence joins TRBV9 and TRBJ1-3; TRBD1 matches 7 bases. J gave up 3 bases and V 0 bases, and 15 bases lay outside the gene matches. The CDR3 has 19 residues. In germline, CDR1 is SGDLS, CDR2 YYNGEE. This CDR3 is CASSVGGQILWSGGNTIYF. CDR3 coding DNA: TGTGCCAGCAGCGTAGGGGGACAGATACTTTGGTCGGGTGGAAACACCATATATTTT.

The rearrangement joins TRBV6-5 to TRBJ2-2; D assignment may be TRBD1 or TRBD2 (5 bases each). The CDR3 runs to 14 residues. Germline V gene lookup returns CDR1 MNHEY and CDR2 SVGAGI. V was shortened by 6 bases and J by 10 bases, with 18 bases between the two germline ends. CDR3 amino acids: CASRHTSGAEELFF. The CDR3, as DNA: TGTGCCAGCAGACACACATCCGGGGCCGAGGAGCTGTTTTTT.

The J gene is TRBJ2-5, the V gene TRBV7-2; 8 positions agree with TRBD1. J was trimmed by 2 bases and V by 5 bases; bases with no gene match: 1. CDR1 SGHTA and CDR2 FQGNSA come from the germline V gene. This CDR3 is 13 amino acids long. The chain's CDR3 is CASSRDRQETQYF. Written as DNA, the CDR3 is TGTGCCAGCAGCCGGGACAGGCAAGAGACCCAGTACTTC.